The T cell receptor (beta chain) described here comes from a study of T cell repertoires in cytomegalovirus infection. The overall study: Both a matching HLA type and CMV infection were indicated by public TCR beta signatures.

Germline V gives CDR1 MGHRA, CDR2 YSYEKL. The CDR3 is made up of 16 amino acids. The V end was cut by 0 bases, the J end by 4 bases, with 13 bases between. At least ten counts were recorded for this clonotype. Its antigen is unidentified. Study findings and constraints: Clonotypes of TCR beta that were HLA-C-restricted and CMV-specific dominated the ex vivo response. Cumulated frequencies of public TCR beta families served to identify carriers of CMV plus the relevant HLA.

Each CDR3 protein is one row after TCRdb ran MiXCR on the reads. This sample has roughly 200,000 distinct CDR3 sequences, with more than 9% found just once. The sequencing sample was made of PBMCs. The gene calls are TRBV4-1 and TRBJ2-1, with D possibly matching TRBD2 (6 bases). The clonotype originates from a human donor in good health (CMV status not recorded). Some clones in this sample may be carry-over from other donors' samples. DNA for the CDR3: TGCGCCAGCAGCCAAGATTGGGGCGGGATATACAATGAGCAGTTCTTC. It translates to CASSQDWGGIYNEQFF.